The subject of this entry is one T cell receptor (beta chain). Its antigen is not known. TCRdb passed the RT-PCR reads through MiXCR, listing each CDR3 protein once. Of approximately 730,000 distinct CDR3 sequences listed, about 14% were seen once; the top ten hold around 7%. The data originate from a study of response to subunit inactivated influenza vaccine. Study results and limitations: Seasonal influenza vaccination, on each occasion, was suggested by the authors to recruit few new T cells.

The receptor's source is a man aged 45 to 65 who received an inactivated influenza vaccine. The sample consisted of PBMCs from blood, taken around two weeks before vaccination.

The CDR3 bases are TGTGCCACCAGTGACATGACAGGGTTTAGGGATGAGCAGTTCTTC. Translated: CATSDMTGFRDEQFF. J is TRBJ2-1 and V is TRBV24-1; TRBD1 agrees at 7 bases. CDR3 size: 15 residues. Germline assignment: CDR1 KGHDR and CDR2 SFDVKD. Unmatched junction bases numbered 10, after V lost 4 bases and J lost 8 bases.